This T cell receptor (beta chain) was obtained from a study of metastatic and nonmetastatic thyroid tumors. This clone was seen only a few times. Its cognate antigen is unknown. Each patient came to thyroid surgery without any prior treatment (of any kind). TCRdb ran MiXCR on the PCR reads. The repertoire holds 30,000 to 35,000 clones, with about 20% as singletons. The study's findings and limits: As reported, TCR beta diversity in blood and tumor was significantly higher in malignant thyroid tumors than in benign nodules.

V shed 3 bases and J 3 bases; nucleotides not matched to a gene: 9. The CDR3 is 17 amino acids. Germline V gene data show CDR1 as LNHNV and CDR2 as YYDKDF (reference sequence). The clonotype comes from a female donor with papillary thyroid cancer or a benign thyroid nodule (not recorded which). Some clones in this sample may be carry-over from other donors' samples. V and J are TRBV15 and TRBJ2-2; 8 bases align to TRBD2. Sample: blood. The CDR3 loop is CATSSGERERDTGELFF. In DNA form, the CDR3 reads TGTGCCACCAGCAGCGGGGAGCGGGAGCGGGACACCGGGGAGCTGTTTTTT.